This T cell receptor beta chain was identified during a study of T cells in Graves' hyperthyroidism and ophthalmopathy. The study, taken as a whole, reports: Ophthalmopathy was told apart from stable hyperthyroidism by a 13 V-J model.

This clonotype was detected many times. Its matching antigen is unknown. TCR beta CDR3 regions were amplified from RNA. HTBI primers drove first-round RT-PCR of the TCR CDR3. TCRdb analysed the multiplex PCR reads with MiXCR anew, one entry per CDR3 protein. The sample includes 90,000 to 120,000 distinct CDR3 sequences, 16% seen only once; the top ten take 42%. Sequencing was carried out using blood. The TCR originated in a woman in her 50s with Graves' hyperthyroidism.

CDR3 nucleotides: TGCGCCAGCAGCCTCGGTGGTCCCAACTCCTACAATGAGCAGTTCTTC. It codes for CASSLGGPNSYNEQFF. The gene calls are TRBV4-1 and TRBJ2-1; D gene ambiguous. The CDR3 loop spans 16 amino acids. Germline CDR1 and CDR2: MGHRA and YSYEKL. Trimming took 4 bases from V and 0 from J, leaving 13 bases between them.